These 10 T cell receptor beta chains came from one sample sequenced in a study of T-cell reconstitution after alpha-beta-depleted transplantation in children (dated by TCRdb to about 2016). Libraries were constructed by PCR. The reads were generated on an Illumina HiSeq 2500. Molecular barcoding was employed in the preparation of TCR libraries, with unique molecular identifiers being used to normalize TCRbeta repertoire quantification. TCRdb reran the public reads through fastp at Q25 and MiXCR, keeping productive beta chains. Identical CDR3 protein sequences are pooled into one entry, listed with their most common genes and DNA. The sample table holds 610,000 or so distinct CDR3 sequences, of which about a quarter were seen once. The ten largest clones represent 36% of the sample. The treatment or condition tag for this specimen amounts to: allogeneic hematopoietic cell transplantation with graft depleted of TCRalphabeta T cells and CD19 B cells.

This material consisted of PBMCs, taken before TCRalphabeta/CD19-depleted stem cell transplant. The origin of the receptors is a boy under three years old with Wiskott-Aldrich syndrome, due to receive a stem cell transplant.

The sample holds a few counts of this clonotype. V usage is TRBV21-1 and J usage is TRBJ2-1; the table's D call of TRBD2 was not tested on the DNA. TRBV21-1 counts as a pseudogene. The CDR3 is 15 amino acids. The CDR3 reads CASSTRLAGVGEQFF. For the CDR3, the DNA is TGTGCCAGCAGCACCCGACTAGCGGGAGTAGGTGAGCAGTTCTTC.

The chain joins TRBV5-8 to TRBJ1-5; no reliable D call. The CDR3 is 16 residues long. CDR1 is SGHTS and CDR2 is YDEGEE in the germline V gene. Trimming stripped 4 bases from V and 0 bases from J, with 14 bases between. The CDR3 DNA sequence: TGTGCCAGCAGCACGACACCCTCTTATAGCAATCAGCCCCAGCATTTT. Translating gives CASSTTPSYSNQPQHF.

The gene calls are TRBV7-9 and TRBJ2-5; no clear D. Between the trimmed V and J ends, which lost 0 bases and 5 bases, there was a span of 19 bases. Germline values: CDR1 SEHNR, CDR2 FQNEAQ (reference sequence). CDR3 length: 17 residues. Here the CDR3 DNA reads TGTGCCAGCAGCTTAGCTGACGACCGTATGGTCGGGGAGACCCAGTACTTC. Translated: CASSLADDRMVGETQYF.

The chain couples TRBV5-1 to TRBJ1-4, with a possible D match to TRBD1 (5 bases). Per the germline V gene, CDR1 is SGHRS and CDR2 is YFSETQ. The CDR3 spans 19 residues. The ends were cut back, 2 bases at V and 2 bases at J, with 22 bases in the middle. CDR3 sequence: CASSFRWDAVGGTNEKLFF. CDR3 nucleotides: TGCGCCAGCAGCTTTAGGTGGGACGCCGTCGGTGGTACTAATGAAAAACTGTTTTTT.

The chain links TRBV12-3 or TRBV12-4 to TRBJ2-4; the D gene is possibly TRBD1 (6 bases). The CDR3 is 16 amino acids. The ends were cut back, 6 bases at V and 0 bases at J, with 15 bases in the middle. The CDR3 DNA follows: TGTGCCAGCAGCAACCCTCGCAGGGGAGCCAAAAACATTCAGTACTTC. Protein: CASSNPRRGAKNIQYF.

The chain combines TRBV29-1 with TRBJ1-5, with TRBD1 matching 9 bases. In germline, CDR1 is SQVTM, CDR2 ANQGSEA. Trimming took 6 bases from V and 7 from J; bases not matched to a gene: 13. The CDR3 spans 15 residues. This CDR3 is CSVQLGTGLEQPQHF. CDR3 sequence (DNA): TGCAGCGTGCAGCTCGGGACAGGGCTTGAGCAGCCCCAGCATTTT.

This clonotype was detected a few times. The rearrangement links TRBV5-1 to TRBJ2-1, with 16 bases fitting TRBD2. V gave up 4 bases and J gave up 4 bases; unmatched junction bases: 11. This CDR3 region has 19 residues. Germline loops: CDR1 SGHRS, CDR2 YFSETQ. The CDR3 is CASSTTGLAGGPPYNEQFF. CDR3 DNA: TGCGCCAGCAGCACGACGGGACTAGCGGGAGGGCCGCCATACAATGAGCAGTTCTTC.

CDR3 in amino acids: CASSEEIFREQFF. CDR3 bases: TGTGCCAGCAGTGAAGAGATATTCAGAGAGCAGTTCTTC. The chain has TRBV2 and TRBJ2-1; no reliable D call. The CDR3 covers 13 residues. The V gene lost 1 base and the J gene lost 10 bases, with 11 bases spanning the gap. Germline assignment: CDR1 SNHLY and CDR2 FYNNEI. The entire variable domain, with the rest obtained from reference TRBV2 and TRBJ2-1, is as follows: EPEVTQTPSHQVTQMGQEVILRCVPISNHLYFYWYRQILGQKVEFLVSFYNNEISEKSEIFDDQFSVERPDGSNFTLKIRSTKLEDSAMYFCASSEEIFREQFFGPGTRLTVL.

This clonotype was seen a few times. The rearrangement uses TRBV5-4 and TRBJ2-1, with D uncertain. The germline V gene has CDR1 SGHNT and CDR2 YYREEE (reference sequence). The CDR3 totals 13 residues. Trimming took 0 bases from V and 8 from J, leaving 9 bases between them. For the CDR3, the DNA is TGTGCCAGCAGCTTGGCAGGATTCCATGAGCAGTTCTTC. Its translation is CASSLAGFHEQFF.

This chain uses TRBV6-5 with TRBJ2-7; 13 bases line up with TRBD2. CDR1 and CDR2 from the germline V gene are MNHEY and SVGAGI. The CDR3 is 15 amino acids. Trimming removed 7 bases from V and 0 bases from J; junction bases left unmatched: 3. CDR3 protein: CASTWTSGSSYEQYF. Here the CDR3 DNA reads TGTGCCAGCACTTGGACTAGCGGGAGCTCCTACGAGCAGTACTTC.